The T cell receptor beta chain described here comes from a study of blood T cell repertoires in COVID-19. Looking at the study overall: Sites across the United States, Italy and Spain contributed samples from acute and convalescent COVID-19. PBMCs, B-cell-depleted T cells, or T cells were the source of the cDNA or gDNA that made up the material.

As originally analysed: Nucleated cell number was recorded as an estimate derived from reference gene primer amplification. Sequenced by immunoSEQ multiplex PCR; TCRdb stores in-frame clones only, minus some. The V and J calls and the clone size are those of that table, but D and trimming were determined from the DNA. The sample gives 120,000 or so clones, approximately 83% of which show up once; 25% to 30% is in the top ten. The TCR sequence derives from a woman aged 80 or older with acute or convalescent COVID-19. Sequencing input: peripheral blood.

The CDR3 bases are TGCAGCGTTGGGGGGGGCTACTATGGCTACACCTTC. Protein sequence: CSVGGGYYGYTF. The gene calls are TRBV29-1 and TRBJ1-2; a weak D match, TRBD1 (6 bases). Germline V gene lookup returns CDR1 SQVTM and CDR2 ANQGSEA. Trimming stripped 4 bases from V and 3 bases from J, with 9 bases between. The CDR3 contains 12 residues. The whole variable domain, filled in from reference TRBV29-1 and TRBJ1-2, reads SAVISQKPSRDICQRGTSLTIQCQVDSQVTMMFWYRQQPGQSLTLIATANQGSEATYESGFVIDKFPISRPNLTFSTLTVSNMSPEDSSIYLCSVGGGYYGYTFGSGTRLTVV.